This T cell receptor (beta chain) was sequenced for a study of T cell responses to AZD1222 COVID-19 vaccine. Points from the study as a whole: Only five or six AZD1222 recipients tested seropositive at baseline. Of spike-specific TCRs, nearly half reportedly target regions left unmutated in variants. The donor cohort was predominantly white British with a female majority, and clonal diversity may have been underestimated. Repertoire sampling happened only post peak T cell response.

Germline V gene lookup returns CDR1 MNHEY and CDR2 SVGAGI. V shed 1 base and J 1 base; nucleotides not matched to a gene: 2. This CDR3 has 16 amino acids. The data were produced by immunoSEQ multiplex PCR, yet TCRdb's version contains in-frame clones alone and is incomplete. The sample holds about 200,000 clones; around 92% are singletons and the top ten take 1% to 1.5%. Comment on this clone: Its antigen is unidentified.

The chain employs TRBV6-5 and TRBJ2-2, with 8 bases that match TRBD2. Sample: peripheral blood, taken on day 0 of AZD1222 vaccination. This TCR was sampled from an adult in good health. The CDR3 loop is CASSYWLAGNTGELFF. The CDR3 DNA is TGTGCCAGCAGTTACTGGCTAGCGGGGAACACCGGGGAGCTGTTTTTT.